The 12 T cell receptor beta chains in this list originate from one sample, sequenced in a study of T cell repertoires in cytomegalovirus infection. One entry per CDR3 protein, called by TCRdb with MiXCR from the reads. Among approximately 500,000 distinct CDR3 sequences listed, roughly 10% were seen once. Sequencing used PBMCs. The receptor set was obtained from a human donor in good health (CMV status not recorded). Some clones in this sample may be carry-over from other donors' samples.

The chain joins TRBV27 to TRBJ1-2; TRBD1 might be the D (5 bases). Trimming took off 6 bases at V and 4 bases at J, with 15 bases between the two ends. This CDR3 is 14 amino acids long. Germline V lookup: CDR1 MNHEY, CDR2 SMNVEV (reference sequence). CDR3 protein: CASSTQGRAYGYTF. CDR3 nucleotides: TGTGCCAGCAGCACCCAGGGAAGAGCCTATGGCTACACCTTC.

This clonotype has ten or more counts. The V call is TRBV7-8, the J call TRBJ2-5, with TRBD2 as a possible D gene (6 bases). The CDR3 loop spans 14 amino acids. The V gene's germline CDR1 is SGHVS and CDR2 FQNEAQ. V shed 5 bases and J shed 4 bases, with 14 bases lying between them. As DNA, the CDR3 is TGTGCCAGCAGCCTACGGACTACTGGAGAGACCCAGTACTTC. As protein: CASSLRTTGETQYF. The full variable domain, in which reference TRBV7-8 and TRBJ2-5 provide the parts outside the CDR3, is GAGVSQSPRYKVAKRGQDVALRCDPISGHVSLFWYQQALGQGPEFLTYFQNEAQLDKSGLPSDRFFAERPEGSVSTLKIQRTQQEDSAVYLCASSLRTTGETQYFGPGTRLLVL.

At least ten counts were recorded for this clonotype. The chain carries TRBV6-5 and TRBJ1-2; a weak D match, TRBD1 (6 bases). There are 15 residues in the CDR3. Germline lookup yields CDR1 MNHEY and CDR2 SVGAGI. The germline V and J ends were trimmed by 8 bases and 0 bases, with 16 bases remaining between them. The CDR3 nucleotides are TGTGCCAGCTATAGGCGGGACATATCTAACTATGGCTACACCTTC. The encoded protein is CASYRRDISNYGYTF.

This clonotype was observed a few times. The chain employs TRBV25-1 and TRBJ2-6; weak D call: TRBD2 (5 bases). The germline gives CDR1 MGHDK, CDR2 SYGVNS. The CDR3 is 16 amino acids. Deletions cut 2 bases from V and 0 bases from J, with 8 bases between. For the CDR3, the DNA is TGTGCCAGCAGTGAAACGAGGGCCTCTGGGGCCAACGTCCTGACTTTC. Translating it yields CASSETRASGANVLTF.

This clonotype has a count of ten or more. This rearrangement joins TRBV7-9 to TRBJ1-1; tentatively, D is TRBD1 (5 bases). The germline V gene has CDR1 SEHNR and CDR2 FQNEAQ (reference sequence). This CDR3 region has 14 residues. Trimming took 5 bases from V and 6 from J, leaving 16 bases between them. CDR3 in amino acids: CASSQGPGSAEAFF. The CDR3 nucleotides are TGTGCCAGCAGCCAAGGGCCAGGGTCGGCTGAAGCTTTCTTT. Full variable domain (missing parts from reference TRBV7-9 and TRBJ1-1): DTGVSQNPRHKITKRGQNVTFRCDPISEHNRLYWYRQTLGQGPEFLTYFQNEAQLEKSRLLSDRFSAERPKGSFSTLEIQRTEQGDSAMYLCASSQGPGSAEAFFGQGTRLTVV.

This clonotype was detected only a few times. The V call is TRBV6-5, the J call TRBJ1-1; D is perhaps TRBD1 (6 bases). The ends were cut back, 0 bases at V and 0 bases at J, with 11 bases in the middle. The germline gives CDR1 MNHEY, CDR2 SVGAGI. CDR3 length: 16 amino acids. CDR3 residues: CASSYSQGPMNTEAFF. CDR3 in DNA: TGTGCCAGCAGTTACTCTCAGGGGCCTATGAACACTGAAGCTTTCTTT.

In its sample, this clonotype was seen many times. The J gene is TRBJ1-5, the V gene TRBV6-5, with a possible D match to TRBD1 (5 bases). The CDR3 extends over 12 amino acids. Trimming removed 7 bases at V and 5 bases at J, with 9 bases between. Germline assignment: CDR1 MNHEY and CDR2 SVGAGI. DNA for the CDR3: TGTGCCAGCAAGCAGGGAGATCAGCCCCAGCATTTT. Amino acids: CASKQGDQPQHF.

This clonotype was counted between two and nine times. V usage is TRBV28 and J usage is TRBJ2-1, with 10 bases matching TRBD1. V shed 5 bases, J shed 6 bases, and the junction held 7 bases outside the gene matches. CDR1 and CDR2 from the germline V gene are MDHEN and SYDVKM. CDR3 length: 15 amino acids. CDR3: CASSPSGTGVNEQFF. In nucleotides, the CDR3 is TGTGCCAGCAGTCCCTCGGGGACAGGGGTCAATGAGCAGTTCTTC.

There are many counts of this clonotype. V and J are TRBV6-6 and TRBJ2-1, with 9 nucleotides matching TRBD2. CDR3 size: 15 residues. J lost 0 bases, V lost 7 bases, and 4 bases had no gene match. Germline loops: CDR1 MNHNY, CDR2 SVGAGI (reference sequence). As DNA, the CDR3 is TGTGCCAGCACCCGACTAGCGGACTCCTACAATGAGCAGTTCTTC. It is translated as CASTRLADSYNEQFF.

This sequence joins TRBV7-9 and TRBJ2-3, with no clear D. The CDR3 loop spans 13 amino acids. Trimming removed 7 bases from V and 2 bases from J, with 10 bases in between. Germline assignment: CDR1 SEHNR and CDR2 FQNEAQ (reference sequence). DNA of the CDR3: TGTGCCAGCACGAGCACAGTCACAGATACGCAGTATTTT. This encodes CASTSTVTDTQYF.

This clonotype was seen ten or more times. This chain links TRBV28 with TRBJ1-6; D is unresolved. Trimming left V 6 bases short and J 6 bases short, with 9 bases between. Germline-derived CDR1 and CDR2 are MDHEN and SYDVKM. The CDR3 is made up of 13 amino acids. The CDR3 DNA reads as TGTGCCAGCAGCAAGGACCTTAATTCACCCCTCCACTTT. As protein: CASSKDLNSPLHF.

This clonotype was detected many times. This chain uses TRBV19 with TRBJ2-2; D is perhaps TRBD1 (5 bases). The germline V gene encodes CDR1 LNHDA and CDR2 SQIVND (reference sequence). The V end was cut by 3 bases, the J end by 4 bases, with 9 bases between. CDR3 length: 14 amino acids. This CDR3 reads CASSIQGVTGELFF. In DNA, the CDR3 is TGTGCCAGTAGTATCCAAGGGGTCACCGGGGAGCTGTTTTTT.